This TCR beta chain was documented in a study of CD8+ T cells in alopecia areata. Sequencing templates came from extracted RNA that was reverse transcribed into cDNA. Assay: immunoSEQ multiplex PCR; the TCRdb copy retains only in-frame clones and omits some. The sample has some 120,000 clones; over 55% are singletons. Concerning this clone itself: Its cognate antigen is unknown.

Treatment here: oral pan-JAK inhibitor, 5-10 mg twice daily. General study findings and limits: Scalp sequencing captures resident alphabeta T cells of normal skin too. Tofacitinib did not eliminate many expanded lesional clones from scalp or blood. Affected scalp, especially in alopecia totalis/universalis, had a higher clonality than normal scalp did.

This receptor was identified in a human donor with alopecia areata. The specimen was CD4+ T cells sorted from blood, collected at week 4, from a patient treated with tofacitinib.

CDR3 loop: CASSQADYQPQHF. Here the CDR3 DNA reads TGCGCCAGCAGCCAAGCAGATTATCAGCCCCAGCATTTT. The chain combines TRBV4-1 with TRBJ1-5; the D is unclear. Looked up from germline, CDR1 is MGHRA and CDR2 is YSYEKL. This CDR3 comprises 13 residues. The V and J ends lost 1 base and 5 bases respectively, with 6 bases between them.